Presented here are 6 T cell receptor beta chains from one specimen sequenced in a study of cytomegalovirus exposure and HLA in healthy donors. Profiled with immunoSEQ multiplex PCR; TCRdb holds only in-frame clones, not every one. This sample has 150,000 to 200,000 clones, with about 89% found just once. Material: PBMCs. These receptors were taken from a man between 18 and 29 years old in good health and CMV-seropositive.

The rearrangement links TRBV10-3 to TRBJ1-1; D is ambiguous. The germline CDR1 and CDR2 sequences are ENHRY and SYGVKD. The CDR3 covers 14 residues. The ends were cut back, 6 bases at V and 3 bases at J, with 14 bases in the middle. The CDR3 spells CAIRSSGGDTEAFF. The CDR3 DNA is TGTGCCATCAGGTCGAGCGGTGGGGACACTGAAGCTTTCTTT.

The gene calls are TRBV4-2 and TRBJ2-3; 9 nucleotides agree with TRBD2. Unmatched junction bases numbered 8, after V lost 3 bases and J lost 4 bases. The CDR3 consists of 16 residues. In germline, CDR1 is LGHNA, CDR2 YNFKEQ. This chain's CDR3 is CASSQFPSGTADTQYF. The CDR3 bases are TGTGCCAGCAGCCAGTTTCCTAGCGGGACCGCAGATACGCAGTATTTT.

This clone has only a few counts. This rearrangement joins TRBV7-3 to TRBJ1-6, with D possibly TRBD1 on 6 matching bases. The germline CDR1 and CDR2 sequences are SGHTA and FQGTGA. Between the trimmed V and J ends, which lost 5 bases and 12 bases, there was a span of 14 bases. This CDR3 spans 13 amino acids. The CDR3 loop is CASSPGPQGPLHF. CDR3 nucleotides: TGTGCCAGCAGCCCGGGACCACAGGGACCCCTCCACTTT.

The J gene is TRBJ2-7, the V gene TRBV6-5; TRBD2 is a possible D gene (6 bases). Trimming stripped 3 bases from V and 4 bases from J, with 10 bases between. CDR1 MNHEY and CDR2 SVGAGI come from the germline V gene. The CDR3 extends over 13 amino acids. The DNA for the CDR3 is TGTGCCAGCAGTTATGGGGCGGGGTACGAGCAGTACTTC. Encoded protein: CASSYGAGYEQYF.

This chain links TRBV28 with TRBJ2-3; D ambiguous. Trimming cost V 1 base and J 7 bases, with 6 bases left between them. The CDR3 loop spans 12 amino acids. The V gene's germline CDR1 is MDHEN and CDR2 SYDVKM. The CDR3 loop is CASSLFVYTQYF. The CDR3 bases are TGTGCCAGCAGTTTATTCGTATATACGCAGTATTTT.

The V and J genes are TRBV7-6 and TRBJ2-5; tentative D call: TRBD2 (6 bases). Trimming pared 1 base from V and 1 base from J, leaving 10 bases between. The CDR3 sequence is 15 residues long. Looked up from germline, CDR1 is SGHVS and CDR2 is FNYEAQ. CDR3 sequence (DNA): TGTGCCAGCAGCTTAGAACTAGCAGCCCAAGAGACCCAGTACTTC. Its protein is CASSLELAAQETQYF.